This T cell receptor beta chain comes out of a study of T cell changes during pregnancy in multiple sclerosis. The CDR3 has 12 amino acids. The germline CDR1 and CDR2 sequences are SGHNT and YYREEE (reference sequence). V lost 5 bases, J lost 4 bases, and 1 base stayed unmatched. The assay was immunoSEQ multiplex PCR, and TCRdb's table has in-frame clones only and misses some. The table has approximately 51,000 clones, about 90% seen once. This specimen consisted of CD4+ T cells from peripheral blood mononuclear cells, obtained after pregnancy. This sequence was found in a female donor with multiple sclerosis, enrolled in a pregnancy study. The chain employs TRBV5-4 and TRBJ2-7, with 9 bases lining up with TRBD1. CDR3 sequence: CASSDRGYEQYF. The CDR3 bases are TGTGCCAGCAGTGACAGGGGGTACGAGCAGTACTTC.